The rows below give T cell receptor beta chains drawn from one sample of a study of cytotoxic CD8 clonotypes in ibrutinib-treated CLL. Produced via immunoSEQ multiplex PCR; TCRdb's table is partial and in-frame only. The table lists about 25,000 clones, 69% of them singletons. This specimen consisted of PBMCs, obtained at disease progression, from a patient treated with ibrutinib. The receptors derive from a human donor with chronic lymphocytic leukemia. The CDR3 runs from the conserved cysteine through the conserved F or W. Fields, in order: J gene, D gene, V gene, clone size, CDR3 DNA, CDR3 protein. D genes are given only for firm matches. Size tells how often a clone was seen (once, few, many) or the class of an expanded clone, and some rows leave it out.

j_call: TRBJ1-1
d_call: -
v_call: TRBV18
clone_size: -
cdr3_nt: TGTGCCAGCTCACCAAGGGGGATACAAGCTTTCTTT
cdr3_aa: CASSPRGIQAFF

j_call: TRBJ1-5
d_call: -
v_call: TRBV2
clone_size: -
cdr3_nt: TGTGCCAGCAGCCCGGGATCTAGCAATCAGCCCCAGCATTTT
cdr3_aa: CASSPGSSNQPQHF

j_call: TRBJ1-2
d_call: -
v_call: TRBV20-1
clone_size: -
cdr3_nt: TGCAGTGCTAGTACCCGGGGCGGCTACACCTTC
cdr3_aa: CSASTRGGYTF

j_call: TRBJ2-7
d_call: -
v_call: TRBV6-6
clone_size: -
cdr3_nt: TGTGCCAGCAGTTTCTCCAACGAGGTATACGAGCAGTACTTC
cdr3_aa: CASSFSNEVYEQYF

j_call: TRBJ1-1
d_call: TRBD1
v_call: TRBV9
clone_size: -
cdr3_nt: TGTGCCAGCAGCGGGGGACAGGGGCCCGGGTTTGACACTGAAGCTTTCTTT
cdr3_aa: CASSGGQGPGFDTEAFF

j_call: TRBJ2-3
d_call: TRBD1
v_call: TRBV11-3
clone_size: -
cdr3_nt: TGTGCCAGCGGGACAGGTCAGGGGGAGGATACGCAGTATTTT
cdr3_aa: CASGTGQGEDTQYF

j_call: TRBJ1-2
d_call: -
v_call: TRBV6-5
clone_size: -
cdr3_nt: TGTGCCAGCAGTTACCGGCCTACGGACTATGGCTACACCTTC
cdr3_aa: CASSYRPTDYGYTF

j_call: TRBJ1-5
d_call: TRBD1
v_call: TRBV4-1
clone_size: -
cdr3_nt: TGCGCCAGCAGCCAAGAGTCAGGGCCAGGGGGTTATCAGCCCCAGCATTTT
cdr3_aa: CASSQESGPGGYQPQHF

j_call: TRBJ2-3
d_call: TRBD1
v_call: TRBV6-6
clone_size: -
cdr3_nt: TGTGCCAGCAGTTACCCCGACAGGGAGGATACGCAGTATTTT
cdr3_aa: CASSYPDREDTQYF

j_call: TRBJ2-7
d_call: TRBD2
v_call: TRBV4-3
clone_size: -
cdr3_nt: TGCGCCAGCAGCCAAGTCGGGGAGGGCTTCTACGAGCAGTACTTC
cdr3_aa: CASSQVGEGFYEQYF

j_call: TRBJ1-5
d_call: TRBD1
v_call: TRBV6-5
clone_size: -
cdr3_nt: TGTGCCAGCAGCCCCCGGACAGGGACCAATCAGCCCCAGCATTTT
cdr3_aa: CASSPRTGTNQPQHF

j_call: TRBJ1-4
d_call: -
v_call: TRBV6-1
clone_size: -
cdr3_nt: TGTGCCACACTCATTAATGAAAAACTGTTTTTT
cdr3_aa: CATLINEKLFF

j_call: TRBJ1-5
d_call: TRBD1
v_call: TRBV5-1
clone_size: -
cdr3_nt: TGCGCCAGCAGCCCCGGACAGGGGGTGAATCAGCCCCAGCATTTT
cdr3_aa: CASSPGQGVNQPQHF

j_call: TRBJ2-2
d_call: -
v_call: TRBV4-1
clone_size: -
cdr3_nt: TGCGCCAGCAGACCTATGGACGGGGAGCTGTTTTTT
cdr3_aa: CASRPMDGELFF

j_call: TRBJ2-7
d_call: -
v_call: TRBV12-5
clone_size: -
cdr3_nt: TGTGCTAGTGGTCCCGGGGGCCTACTGGGCCAATCGGGCGAGCAGTACTTC
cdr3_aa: CASGPGGLLGQSGEQYF

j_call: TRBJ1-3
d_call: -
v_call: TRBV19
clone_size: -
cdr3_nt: TGTGCCAGTTGGGATTGGTCAGACTTTTCTGGAAACACCATATATTTT
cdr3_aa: CASWDWSDFSGNTIYF

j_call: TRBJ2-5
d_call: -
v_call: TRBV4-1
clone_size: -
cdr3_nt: TGCGCCAGCAGCTTCCGGGGAGGGGGGCAAGAGACCCAGTACTTC
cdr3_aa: CASSFRGGGQETQYF

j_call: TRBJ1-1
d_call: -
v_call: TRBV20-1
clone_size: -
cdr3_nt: TGCAGTGCTACCCAAGCCACTGAAGCTTTCTTT
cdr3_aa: CSATQATEAFF

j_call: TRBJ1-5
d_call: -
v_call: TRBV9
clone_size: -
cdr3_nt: TGTGCCAGCAGCTCCGCCGGAACCATCAGCTGGCCCCAGCATTTT
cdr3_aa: CASSSAGTISWPQHF

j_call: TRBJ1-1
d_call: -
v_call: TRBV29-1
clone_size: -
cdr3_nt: TGCCTAGCCACGGCAGCGAACACTGAAGCTTTCTTT
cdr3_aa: CLATAANTEAFF

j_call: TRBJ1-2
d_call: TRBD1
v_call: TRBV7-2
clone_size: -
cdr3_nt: TGTGCCAGCAGCCAGAGGGGCAGGGGGGCACTAAACTATGGCTACACCTTC
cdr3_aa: CASSQRGRGALNYGYTF

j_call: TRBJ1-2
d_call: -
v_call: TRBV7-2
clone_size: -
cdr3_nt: TGTGCCAGCAGCTTAGTCGGAGAAGGGAACTATGGCTACACCTTC
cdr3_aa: CASSLVGEGNYGYTF

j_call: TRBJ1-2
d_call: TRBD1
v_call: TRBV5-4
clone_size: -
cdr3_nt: TGTGCCAGCAGCTTGGGGGACAGGGCGAACTATGGCTACACCTTC
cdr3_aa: CASSLGDRANYGYTF

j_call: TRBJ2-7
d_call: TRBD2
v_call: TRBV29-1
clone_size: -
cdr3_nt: TGCAGCGTGAGGACTAGCGGGGTGACCTACGAGCAGTACTTC
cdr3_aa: CSVRTSGVTYEQYF

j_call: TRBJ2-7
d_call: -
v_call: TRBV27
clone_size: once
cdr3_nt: TGTGCCAGCAGTTTATCGGCAGGGGCCCTGTCCTACGAGCAGTACTTC
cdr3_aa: CASSLSAGALSYEQYF

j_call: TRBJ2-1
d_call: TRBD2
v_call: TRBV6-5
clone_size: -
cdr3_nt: TGTGCCAGCAGTTTGACCGGGACTATTTTCTTCTTC
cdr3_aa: CASSLTGTIFFF

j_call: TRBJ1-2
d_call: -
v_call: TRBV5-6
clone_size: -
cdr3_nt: TGTGCCAGCAGCTTCTCCACAGATGGCTACACCTTC
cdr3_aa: CASSFSTDGYTF

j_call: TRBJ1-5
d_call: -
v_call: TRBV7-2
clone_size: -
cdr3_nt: TGTGCCAGCAGCCCCCAGGGCGGGAGCAATCAGCCCCAGCATTTT
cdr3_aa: CASSPQGGSNQPQHF

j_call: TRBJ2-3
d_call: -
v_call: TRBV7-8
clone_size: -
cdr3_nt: TGTGCCAGCAGCTTAGCGGAGTTAGTAGCTACGCAGTATTTT
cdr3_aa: CASSLAELVATQYF

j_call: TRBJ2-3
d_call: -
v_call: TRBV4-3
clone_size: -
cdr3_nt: TGCGCCAGCAGCCAAGCCCCCGGAGCGGGCACAGATACGCAGTATTTT
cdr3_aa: CASSQAPGAGTDTQYF

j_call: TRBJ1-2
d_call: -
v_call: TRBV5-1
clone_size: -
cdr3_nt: TGCGCCAGCAGCTTTCAAGGGATCAACTATGGCTACACCTTC
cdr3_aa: CASSFQGINYGYTF

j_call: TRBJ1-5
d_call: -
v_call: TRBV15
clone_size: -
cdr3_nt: TGTGCCACCAGCAGCAACAGGGCGCCTGACAAACCCCAGCATTTT
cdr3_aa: CATSSNRAPDKPQHF

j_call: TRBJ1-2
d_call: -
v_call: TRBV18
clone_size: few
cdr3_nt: TGTGCCAGCTCACCAGGTAGCGGCTACACCTTC
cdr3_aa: CASSPGSGYTF

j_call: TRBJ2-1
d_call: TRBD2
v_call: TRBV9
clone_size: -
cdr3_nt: TGTGCCAGCAGCGTAGGACTAGCGCAAGGCAATGAGCAGTTCTTC
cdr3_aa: CASSVGLAQGNEQFF

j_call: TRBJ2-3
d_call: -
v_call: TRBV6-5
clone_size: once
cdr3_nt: TGTGCCAGCAAGTGGAGGGAAAGTACAGATACGCAGTATTTT
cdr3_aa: CASKWRESTDTQYF

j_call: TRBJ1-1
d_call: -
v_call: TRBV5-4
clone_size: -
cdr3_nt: TGTGCCAGCAGCTTCAAACCAGCCGACACTGAAGCTTTCTTT
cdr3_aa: CASSFKPADTEAFF

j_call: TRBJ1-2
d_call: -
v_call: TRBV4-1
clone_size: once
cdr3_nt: TGCGCCAGCAGCGAAGGCTACGGCTACACCTTC
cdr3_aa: CASSEGYGYTF

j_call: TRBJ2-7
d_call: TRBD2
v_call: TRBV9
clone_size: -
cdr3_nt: TGTGCCAGCAGCGTCCTCAGGGACGGGGGGTACGAGCAGTACTTC
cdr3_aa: CASSVLRDGGYEQYF

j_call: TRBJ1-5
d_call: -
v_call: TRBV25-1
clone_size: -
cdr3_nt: TGTGCCAGCGAGAGGACCGCTCCCGTCAATCAGCCCCAGCATTTT
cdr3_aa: CASERTAPVNQPQHF

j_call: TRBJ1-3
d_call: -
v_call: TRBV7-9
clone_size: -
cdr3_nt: TGTGCCAGCAGCTTAGACAGCCGAAACACCATATATTTT
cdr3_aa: CASSLDSRNTIYF

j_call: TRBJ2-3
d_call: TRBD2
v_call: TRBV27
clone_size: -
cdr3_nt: TGTGCCAGCAGCTGGACTAGTTATAGGGCAGATACGCAGTATTTT
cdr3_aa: CASSWTSYRADTQYF

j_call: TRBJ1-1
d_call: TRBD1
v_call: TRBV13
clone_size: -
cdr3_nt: TGTGCCAGCAGCTCCCTTTTGGCAGGGGGGGAGTACACTGAAGCTTTCTTT
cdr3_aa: CASSSLLAGGEYTEAFF

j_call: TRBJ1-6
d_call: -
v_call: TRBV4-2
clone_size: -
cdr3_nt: TGTGCCAGCAGCCCTCACGGGGCTAACTCACCCCTCCACTTT
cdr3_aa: CASSPHGANSPLHF

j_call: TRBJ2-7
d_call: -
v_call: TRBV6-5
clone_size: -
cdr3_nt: TGTGCCAGCAGTTACTCGACGGGCAGGGTCGAGCAGTACTTC
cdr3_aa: CASSYSTGRVEQYF

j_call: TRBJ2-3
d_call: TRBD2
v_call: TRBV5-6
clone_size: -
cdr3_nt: TGTGCCAGCAGCCCGACTAGCGGGGGCTCCCCTGAGTATTTT
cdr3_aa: CASSPTSGGSPEYF

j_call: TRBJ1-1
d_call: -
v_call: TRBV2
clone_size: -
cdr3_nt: TGTGCCAGCAGTCTAGGCGGGAGCACTGAAGCTTTCTTT
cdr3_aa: CASSLGGSTEAFF

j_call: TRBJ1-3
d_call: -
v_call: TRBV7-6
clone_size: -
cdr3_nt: TGTGCCAGCAGCCTCGCAGGCGAGAACACCATATATTTT
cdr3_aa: CASSLAGENTIYF

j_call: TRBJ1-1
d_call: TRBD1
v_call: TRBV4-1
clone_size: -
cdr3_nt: TGCGCCAGCAGCCCTCCGGGACAGGCGGGGAACACTGAAGCTTTCTTT
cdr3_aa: CASSPPGQAGNTEAFF

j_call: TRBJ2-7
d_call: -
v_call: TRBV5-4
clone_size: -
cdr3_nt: TGCGCCAGCAGCCAAGAGGAGGGAGCTTTCGAGCAGTACTTC
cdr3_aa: CASSQEEGAFEQYF

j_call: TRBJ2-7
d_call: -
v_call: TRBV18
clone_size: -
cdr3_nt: TGTGCCAGCTCACCCGGGACGGACTTTTACGAGCAGTACTTC
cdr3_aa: CASSPGTDFYEQYF

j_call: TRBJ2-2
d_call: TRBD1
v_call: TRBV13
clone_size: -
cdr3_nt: TGTGCCAGCAGCAACCGGGACAGGGTTACCGGGGAGCTGTTTTTT
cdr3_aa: CASSNRDRVTGELFF

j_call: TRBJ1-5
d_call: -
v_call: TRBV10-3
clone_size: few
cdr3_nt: TGTGCCATCAGTGAGTCAGGGGGGCATCAGCCCCAGCATTTT
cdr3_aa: CAISESGGHQPQHF

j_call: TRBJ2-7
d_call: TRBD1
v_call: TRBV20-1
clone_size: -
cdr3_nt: TGCAGTGCTGACAGGGCGGACGAGCAGTACTTC
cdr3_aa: CSADRADEQYF

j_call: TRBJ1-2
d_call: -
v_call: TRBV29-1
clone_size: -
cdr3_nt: TGCAGCGTCTCGACCCTAAACTATGGCTACACCTTC
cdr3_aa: CSVSTLNYGYTF

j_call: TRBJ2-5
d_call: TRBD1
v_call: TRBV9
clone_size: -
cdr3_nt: TGTGCCAGCAACTTACAGGGGAACCAAGAGACCCAGTACTTC
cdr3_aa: CASNLQGNQETQYF

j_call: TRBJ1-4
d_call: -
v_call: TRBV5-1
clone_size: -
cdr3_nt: TGCGCCAGCAGCTCAGGACACTATAATGAAAAACTGTTTTTT
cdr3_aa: CASSSGHYNEKLFF

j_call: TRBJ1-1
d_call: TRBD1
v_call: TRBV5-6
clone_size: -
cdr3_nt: TGTGCCAGCAGCGGGGGGACAGCCCTTGAAGCTTTCTTT
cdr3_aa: CASSGGTALEAFF

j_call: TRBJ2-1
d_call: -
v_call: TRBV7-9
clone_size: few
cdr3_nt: TGTGCCAGCAGCCGCCCCCTTACAGATGAGCAGTTCTTC
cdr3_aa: CASSRPLTDEQFF

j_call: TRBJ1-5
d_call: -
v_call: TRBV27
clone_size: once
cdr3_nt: TGTGCCAGCAGTTTAAACCCCGATCAGCCCCAGCATTTT
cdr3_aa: CASSLNPDQPQHF

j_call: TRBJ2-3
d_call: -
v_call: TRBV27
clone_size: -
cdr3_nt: TGTGCCAGCAGCCGGACCGGGGCCCGGCGGGGTACCACAGATACGCAGTATTTT
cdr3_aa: CASSRTGARRGTTDTQYF